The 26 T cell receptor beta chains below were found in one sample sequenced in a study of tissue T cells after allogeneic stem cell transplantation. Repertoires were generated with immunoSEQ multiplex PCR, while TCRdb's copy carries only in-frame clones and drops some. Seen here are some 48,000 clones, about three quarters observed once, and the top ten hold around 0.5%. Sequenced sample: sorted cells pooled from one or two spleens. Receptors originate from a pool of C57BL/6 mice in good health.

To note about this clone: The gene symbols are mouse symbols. The CDR3 spells CASGDWDWGLYAEQFF. Partial CDR3 DNA: TGTGCCAGCGGTGATTGGGACTGGGGCCTCTATGCTGAGCAGTTC. The J gene is TRBJ2-1, the V gene TRBV13-2, with 10 bases fitting TRBD2. The read terminates 1 residue before the CDR3 end, so the remaining end is supplied by the germline J gene. The CDR3 totals 16 residues. Per the germline V gene, CDR1 is NNHNN and CDR2 is SYGAGS (reference sequence). Trimming removed 1 base from V and 3 bases from J; junction bases left unmatched: 4.

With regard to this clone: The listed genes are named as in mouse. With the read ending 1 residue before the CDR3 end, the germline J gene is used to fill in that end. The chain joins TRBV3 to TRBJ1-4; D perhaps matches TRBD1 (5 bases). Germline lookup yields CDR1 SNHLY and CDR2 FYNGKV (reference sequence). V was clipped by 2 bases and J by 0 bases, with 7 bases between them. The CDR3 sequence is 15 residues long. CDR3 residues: CASSLQGLSNERLFF. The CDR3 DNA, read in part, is TGTGCCAGCAGCTTACAGGGACTTTCCAACGAAAGATTATTT.

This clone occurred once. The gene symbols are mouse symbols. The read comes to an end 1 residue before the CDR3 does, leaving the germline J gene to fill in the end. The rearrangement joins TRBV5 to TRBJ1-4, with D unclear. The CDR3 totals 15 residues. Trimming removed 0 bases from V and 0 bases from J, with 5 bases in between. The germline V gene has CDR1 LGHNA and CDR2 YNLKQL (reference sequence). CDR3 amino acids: CASSQDGFSNERLFF. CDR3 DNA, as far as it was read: TGTGCCAGCAGCCAAGATGGGTTTTCCAACGAAAGATTATTT.

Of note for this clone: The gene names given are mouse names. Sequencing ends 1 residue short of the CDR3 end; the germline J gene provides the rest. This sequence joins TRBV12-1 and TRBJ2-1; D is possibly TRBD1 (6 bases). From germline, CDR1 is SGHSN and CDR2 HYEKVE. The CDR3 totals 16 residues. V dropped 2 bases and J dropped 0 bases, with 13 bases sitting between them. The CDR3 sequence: CASSPLPGDNYAEQFF. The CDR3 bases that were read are TGTGCCAGCTCTCCCCTCCCAGGGGATAACTATGCTGAGCAGTTC.

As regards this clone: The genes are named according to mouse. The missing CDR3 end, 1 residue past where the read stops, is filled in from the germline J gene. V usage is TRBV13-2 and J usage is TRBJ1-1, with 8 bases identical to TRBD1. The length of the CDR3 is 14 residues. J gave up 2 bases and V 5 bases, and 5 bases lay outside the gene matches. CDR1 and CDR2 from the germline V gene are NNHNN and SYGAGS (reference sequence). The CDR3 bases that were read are TGTGCCAGCGGCACGGGACAGGTCAACACAGAAGTCTTC. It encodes CASGTGQVNTEVF. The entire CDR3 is CASGTGQVNTEVFF.

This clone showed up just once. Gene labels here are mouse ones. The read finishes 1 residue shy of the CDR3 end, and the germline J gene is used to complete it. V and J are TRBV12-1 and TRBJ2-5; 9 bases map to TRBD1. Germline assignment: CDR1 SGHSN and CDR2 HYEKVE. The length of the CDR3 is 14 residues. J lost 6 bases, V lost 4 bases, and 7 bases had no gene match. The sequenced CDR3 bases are TGTGCCAGCTCATCCGGGACAGGGACGGACACCCAGTAC. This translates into CASSSGTGTDTQY. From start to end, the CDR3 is CASSSGTGTDTQYF.

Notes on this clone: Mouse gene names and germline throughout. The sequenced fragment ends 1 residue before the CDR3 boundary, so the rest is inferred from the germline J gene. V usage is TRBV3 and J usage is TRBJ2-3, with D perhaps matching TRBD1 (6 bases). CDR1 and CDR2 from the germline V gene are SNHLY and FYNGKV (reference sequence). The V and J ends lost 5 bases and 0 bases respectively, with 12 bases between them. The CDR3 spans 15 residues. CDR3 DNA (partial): TGTGCCAGCAGCCCCGGACAGACTAGTGCAGAAACGCTGTAT. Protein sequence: CASSPGQTSAETLY. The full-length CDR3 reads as CASSPGQTSAETLYF.

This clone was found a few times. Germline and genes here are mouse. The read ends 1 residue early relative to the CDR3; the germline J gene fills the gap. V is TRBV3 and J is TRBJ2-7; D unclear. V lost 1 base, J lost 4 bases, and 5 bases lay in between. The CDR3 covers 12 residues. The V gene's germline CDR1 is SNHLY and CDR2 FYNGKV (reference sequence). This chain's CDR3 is CASSLGKYEQYF. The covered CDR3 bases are TGTGCCAGCAGCTTAGGGAAATATGAACAGTAC.

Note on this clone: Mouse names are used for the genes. Incomplete CDR3 DNA: TGTGCCAGCAGCCCCGGGACTTCTAGTGCAGAAACGCTGTAT. Translated: CASSPGTSSAETLY. The entire CDR3 reads CASSPGTSSAETLYF. V usage is TRBV3 and J usage is TRBJ2-3; D possibly corresponds to TRBD2 (6 bases). The CDR3 end lies 1 residue beyond the end of the read and is filled in from the germline J gene. CDR3 length equals 15 residues. Trimming left V 5 bases short and J 0 bases short, with 12 bases between. Germline assignment: CDR1 SNHLY and CDR2 FYNGKV (reference sequence).

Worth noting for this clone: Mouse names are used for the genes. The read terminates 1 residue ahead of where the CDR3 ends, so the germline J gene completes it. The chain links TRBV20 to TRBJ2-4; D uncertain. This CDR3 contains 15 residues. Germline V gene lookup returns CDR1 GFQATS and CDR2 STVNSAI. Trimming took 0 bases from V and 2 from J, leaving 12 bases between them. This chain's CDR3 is CGARDFGWDQNTLYF. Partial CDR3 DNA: TGTGGTGCTAGGGATTTCGGGTGGGATCAAAACACCTTGTAC.

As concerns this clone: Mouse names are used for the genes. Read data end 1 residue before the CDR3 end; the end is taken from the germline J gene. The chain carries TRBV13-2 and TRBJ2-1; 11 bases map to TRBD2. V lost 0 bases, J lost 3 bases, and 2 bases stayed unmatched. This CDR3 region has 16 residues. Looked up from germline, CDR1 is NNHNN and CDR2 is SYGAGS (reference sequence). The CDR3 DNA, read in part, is TGTGCCAGCGGTGATGAACTGGGGGGGCTCTATGCTGAGCAGTTC. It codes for CASGDELGGLYAEQF. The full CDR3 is CASGDELGGLYAEQFF.

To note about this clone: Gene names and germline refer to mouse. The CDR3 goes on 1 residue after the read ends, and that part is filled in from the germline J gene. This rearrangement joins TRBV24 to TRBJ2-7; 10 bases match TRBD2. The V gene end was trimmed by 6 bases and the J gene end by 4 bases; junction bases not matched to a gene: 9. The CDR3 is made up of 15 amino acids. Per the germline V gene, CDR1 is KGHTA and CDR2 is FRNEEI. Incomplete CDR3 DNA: TGTGCCAGCAGCCCCTCCGGGACTGGGGTTTATGAACAGTAC. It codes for CASSPSGTGVYEQY. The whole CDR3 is CASSPSGTGVYEQYF.

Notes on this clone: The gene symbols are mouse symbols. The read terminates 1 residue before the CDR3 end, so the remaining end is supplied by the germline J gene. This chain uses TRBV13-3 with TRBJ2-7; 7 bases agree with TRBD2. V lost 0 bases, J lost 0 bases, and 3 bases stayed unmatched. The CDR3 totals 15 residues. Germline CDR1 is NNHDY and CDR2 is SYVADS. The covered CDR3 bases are TGTGCCAGCAGTGATGGTCTGGGGGTCTCCTATGAACAGTAC. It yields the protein CASSDGLGVSYEQY. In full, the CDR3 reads CASSDGLGVSYEQYF.

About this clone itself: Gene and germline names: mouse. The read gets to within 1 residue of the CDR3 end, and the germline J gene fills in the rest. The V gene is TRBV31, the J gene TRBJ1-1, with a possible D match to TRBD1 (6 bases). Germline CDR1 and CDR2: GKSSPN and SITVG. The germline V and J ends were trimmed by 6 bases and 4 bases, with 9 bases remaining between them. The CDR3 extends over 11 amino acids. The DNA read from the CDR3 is TGTGCCTGTCAGGGGAGCACAGAAGTCTTC. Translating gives CACQGSTEVF. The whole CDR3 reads CACQGSTEVFF.

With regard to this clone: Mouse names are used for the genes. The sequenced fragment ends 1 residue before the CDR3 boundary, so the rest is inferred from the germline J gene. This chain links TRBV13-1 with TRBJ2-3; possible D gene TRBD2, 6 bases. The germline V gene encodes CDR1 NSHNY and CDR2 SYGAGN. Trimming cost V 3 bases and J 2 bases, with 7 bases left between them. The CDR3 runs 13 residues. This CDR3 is CASSAGVAETLYF. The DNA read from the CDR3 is TGTGCCAGCAGTGCTGGGGTTGCAGAAACGCTGTAT.

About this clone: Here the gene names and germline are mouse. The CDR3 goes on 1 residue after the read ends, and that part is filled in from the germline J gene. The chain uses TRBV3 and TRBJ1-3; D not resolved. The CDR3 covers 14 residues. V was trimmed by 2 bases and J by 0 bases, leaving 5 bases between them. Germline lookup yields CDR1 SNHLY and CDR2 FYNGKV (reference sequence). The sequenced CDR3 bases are TGTGCCAGCAGCTTACCGGGTTCTGGAAATACGCTCTAT. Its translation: CASSLPGSGNTLY. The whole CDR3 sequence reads CASSLPGSGNTLYF.

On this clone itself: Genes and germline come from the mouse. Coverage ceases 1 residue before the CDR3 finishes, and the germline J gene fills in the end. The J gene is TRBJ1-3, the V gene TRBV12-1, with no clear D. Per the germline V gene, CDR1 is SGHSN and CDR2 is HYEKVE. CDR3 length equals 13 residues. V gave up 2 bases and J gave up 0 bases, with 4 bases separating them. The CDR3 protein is CASSRDSGNTLYF. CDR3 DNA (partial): TGTGCCAGCTCTCGGGATTCTGGAAATACGCTCTAT.

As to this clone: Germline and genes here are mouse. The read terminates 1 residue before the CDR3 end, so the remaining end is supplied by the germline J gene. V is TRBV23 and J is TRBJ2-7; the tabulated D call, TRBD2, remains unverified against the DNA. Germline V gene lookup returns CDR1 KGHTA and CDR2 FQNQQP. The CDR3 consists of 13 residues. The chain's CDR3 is CSSSPDWGVEQYF. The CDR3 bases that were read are TGCTCCAGCAGCCCGGACTGGGGGGTTGAACAGTAC.

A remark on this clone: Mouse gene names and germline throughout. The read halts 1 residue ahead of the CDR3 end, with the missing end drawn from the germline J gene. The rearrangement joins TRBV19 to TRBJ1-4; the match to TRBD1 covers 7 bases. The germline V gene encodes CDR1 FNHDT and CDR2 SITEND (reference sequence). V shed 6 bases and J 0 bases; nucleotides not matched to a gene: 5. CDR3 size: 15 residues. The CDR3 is CASKGQKISNERLFF. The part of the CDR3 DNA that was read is TGTGCCAGCAAGGGACAGAAAATTTCCAACGAAAGATTATTT.

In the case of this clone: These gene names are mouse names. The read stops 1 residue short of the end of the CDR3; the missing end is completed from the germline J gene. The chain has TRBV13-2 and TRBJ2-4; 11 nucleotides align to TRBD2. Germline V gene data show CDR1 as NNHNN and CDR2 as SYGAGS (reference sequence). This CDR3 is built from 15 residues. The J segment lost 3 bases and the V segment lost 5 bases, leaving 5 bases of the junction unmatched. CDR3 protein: CASGTGGAEQNTLYF. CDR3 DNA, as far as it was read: TGTGCCAGCGGAACTGGGGGGGCGGAGCAAAACACCTTGTAC.

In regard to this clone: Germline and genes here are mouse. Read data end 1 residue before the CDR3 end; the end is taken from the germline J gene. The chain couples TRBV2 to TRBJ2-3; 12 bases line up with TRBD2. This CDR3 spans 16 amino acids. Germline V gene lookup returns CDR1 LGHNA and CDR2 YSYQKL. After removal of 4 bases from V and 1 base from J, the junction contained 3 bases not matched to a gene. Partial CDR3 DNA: TGTGCCAGCAGCCGACTGGGGGGGCGCGGTGCAGAAACGCTGTAT. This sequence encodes CASSRLGGRGAETLY. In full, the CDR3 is CASSRLGGRGAETLYF.

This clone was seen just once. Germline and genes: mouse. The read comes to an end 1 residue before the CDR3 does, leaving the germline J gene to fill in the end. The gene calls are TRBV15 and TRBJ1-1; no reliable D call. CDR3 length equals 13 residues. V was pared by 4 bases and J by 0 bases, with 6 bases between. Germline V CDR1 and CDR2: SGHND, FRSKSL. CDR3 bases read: TGTGCCAGCAGTTCCGGACAGAACACAGAAGTCTTC. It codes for CASSSGQNTEVF. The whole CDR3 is CASSSGQNTEVFF.

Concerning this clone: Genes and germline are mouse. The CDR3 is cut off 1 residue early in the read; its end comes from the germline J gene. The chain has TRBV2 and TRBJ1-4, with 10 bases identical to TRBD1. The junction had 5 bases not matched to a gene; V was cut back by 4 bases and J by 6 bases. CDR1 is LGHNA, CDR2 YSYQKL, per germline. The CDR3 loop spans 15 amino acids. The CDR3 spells CASSLPGTGDERLFF. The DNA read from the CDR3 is TGTGCCAGCAGCCTCCCCGGGACAGGGGACGAAAGATTATTT.

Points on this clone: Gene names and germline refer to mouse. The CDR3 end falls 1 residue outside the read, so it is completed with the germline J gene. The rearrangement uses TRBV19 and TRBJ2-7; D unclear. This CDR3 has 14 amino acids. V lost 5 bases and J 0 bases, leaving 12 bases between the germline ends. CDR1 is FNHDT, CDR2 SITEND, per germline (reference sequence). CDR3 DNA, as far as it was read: TGTGCCAGCAGCCGGACGGCGAGCTCCTATGAACAGTAC. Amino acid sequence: CASSRTASSYEQY. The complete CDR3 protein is CASSRTASSYEQYF.

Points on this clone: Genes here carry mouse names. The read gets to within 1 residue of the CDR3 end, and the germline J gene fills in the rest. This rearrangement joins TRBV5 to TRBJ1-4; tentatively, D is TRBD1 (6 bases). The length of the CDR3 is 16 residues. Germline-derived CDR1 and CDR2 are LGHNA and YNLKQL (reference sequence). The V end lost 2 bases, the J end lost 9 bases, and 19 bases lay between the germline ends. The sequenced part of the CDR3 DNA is TGTGCCAGCAGCCAACAAGAGGGGGGGCGGGGAAAAAGATTATTT. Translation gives CASSQQEGGRGKRLF. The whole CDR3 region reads CASSQQEGGRGKRLFF.

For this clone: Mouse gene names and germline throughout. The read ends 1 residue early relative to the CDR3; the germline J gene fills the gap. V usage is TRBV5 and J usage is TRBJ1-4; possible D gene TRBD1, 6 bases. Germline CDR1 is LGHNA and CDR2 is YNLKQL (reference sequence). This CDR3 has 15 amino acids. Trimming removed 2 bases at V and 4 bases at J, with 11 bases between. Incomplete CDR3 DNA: TGTGCCAGCAGCCAATCCGGGACATTCAACGAAAGATTATTT. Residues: CASSQSGTFNERLF. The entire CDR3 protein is CASSQSGTFNERLFF.